This TCR beta chain was obtained from a study of blood T cell repertoires in COVID-19. How the authors handled the data: Reference gene primer amplification gave estimated nucleated cell counts. The table came from immunoSEQ multiplex PCR; TCRdb's copy has only in-frame clones and leaves some out. For V, J and clone size, that table is used; D and trimming come from the DNA. The repertoire consists of approximately 230,000 clones, with about 90% occurring once and the leading ten covering around 1.4%. V was pared by 8 bases and J by 5 bases, with 18 bases between. Germline V gene sequence: CDR1 MNHEY, CDR2 SVGAGI. The CDR3 has 15 amino acids.

Material for sequencing was peripheral blood. V usage is TRBV6-5 and J usage is TRBJ1-4; the D gene is possibly TRBD1 (5 bases). The TCR was taken from a man at least 80 years old with acute or convalescent COVID-19. CDR3 protein: CASGPGPGVNEKLFF. The CDR3 DNA sequence: TGTGCCAGCGGACCGGGGCCGGGGGTCAATGAAAAACTGTTTTTT.